The 3 T cell receptor beta chains listed next were all sequenced from one sample in a study of OX40 agonist ivuxolimab in advanced cancers. Library preparation was by the immunoSEQ multiplex PCR assay. The clones in this table, taken by TCRdb from immuneACCESS, are in-frame only. Not every clone is retained; where verified, under half of the shortfall comes from an unresolved V gene, and the cause of the rest is unknown. Within this sample are fewer than 90,000 clones, with 85% of them counted one time only. The ten largest clones represent under 3.5% of the sample. Sequences were derived from CD4+ or CD8+ T cells sorted from blood, sampled in a trial of the OX40 agonist ivuxolimab. These TCRs come from an adult with an advanced solid tumor such as melanoma, head and neck, liver or kidney cancer.

The chain links TRBV27 to TRBJ2-1; 7 bases fit TRBD1. Germline trimming cut 5 bases from V and 2 bases from J; bases unmatched to any gene: 6. This CDR3 has 15 residues. Germline assignment: CDR1 MNHEY and CDR2 SMNVEV (reference sequence). CDR3 loop: CASSTDDRAYNEQFF. The CDR3 region has the DNA TGTGCCAGCAGTACCGACGACAGGGCCTACAATGAGCAGTTCTTC.

The chain links TRBV19 to TRBJ1-3; D possibly corresponds to TRBD1 (6 bases). This CDR3 contains 14 residues. The germline gives CDR1 LNHDA, CDR2 SQIVND (reference sequence). The ends were cut back, 5 bases at V and 4 bases at J, with 12 bases in the middle. The CDR3 spells CASSLQGGGNTIYF. CDR3 DNA: TGTGCCAGTAGTCTACAGGGCGGGGGAAACACCATATATTTT. Together with reference TRBV19 and TRBJ1-3, the CDR3 gives the full variable domain: DGGITQSPKYLFRKEGQNVTLSCEQNLNHDAMYWYRQDPGQGLRLIYYSQIVNDFQKGDIAEGYSVSREKKESFPLTVTSAQKNPTAFYLCASSLQGGGNTIYFGEGSWLTVV.

The rearrangement links TRBV4-2 to TRBJ1-2; no definite D call. V was trimmed by 3 bases and J by 0 bases, leaving 17 bases between them. Germline lookup yields CDR1 LGHNA and CDR2 YNFKEQ. This CDR3 comprises 17 residues. The CDR3, as DNA: TGTGCCAGCAGCCACACTTCAACGGCAGATTCTAACTATGGCTACACCTTC. Translating gives CASSHTSTADSNYGYTF.